This TCR beta chain was retrieved from a study of shared clonotypes between healthy human individuals. In the study overall: Researchers drew samples from a couple of women and three men aged 18 to 49. For every donor, three CD4 naive, three CD4 memory, two CD8 naive and one CD8 memory plates were used.

With regard to this clone: The antigen remains unidentified.

Regarding the study as a whole: Sample collection involved blood only; tissue repertoires are likely different.

CDR3 length: 17 amino acids. Germline V gene sequence: CDR1 SGHNT, CDR2 YENEEA. The J segment lost 1 base and the V segment lost 0 bases, leaving 4 bases of the junction unmatched. As handled by the study authors: Sequence data from immunoSEQ were junction-only and lacked quality scores; consequently, filtering differed. Data came from immunoSEQ multiplex PCR; TCRdb stores just in-frame clones and leaves some out. V, J and clone size were drawn from that table, and D and trimming were deduced from the DNA. The sample consists of around 2.1 million clones, nearly 97% of them appearing once. The sequence was collected from a man aged 18 to 30 in good health. This chain joins TRBV11-3 and TRBJ2-2, with TRBD2 matching over 8 bases. The sequencing sample was made of naive CD4+ T cells sorted from blood. As for subset: CD45RA+ positively selected. The CDR3 region has the DNA TGTGCCAGCAGCTTAGATCGCGGGGGGCGGAACACCGGGGAGCTGTTTTTT. Protein: CASSLDRGGRNTGELFF.